This T cell receptor (beta chain) is from a study of T cells in women clearing cervical HPV infection. About the study: HLA type could not be excluded as a confounder. General study points: Cases carried less TRBV6-7 than controls: approximately 0.1% versus 0.16%. T-cell numbers per sample were unknown and may explain richness differences.

HPV was found by MY09/MY11 PCR and dot-blot genotyping. V lost 4 bases and J lost 5; bases outside the gene matches: 11. This CDR3 has 17 residues. The V gene's germline CDR1 is SGHDN and CDR2 FVKESK. For this clone: What it recognizes is unknown. The CDR3 end lies 3 residues beyond the end of the read and is filled in from the germline J gene.

The repertoire was sequenced with immunoSEQ multiplex PCR; TCRdb's copy has only in-frame clones and lacks some. Its listing shows 20,000 to 25,000 clones. This TCR was recovered from a woman aged 18-70 years with a cervical HPV16 infection that either progressed to CIN3+ or cleared (not recorded which). The specimen sequenced was blood buffy coat. The rearrangement joins TRBV14 to TRBJ1-6, with 7 bases fitting TRBD1. The CDR3 reads CASSRDSIGRNNSPLHF. Incomplete CDR3 DNA: TGTGCCAGCAGCCGGGACAGTATAGGACGGAATAATTCACCC. The full variable domain, completed using reference TRBV14 and TRBJ1-6, is EAGVTQFPSHSVIEKGQTVTLRCDPISGHDNLYWYRRVMGKEIKFLLHFVKESKQDESGMPNNRFLAERTGGTYSTLKVQPAELEDSGVYFCASSRDSIGRNNSPLHFGNGTRLTVT.